Listed below are T cell receptor beta chains from one sample, sequenced in a study of monozygotic twins with inflammatory bowel disease. TCRdb re-called the 5' RACE reads and gives one entry per CDR3 protein, without DNA. There are more than 300,000 distinct CDR3 sequences in the sample, with approximately 2.8% held by the top ten. The sample taken for sequencing was blood. These receptors were collected from a human donor with ulcerative colitis or Crohn's disease, or a healthy co-twin of an affected twin (not recorded which). Each CDR3 is given with its conserved first and last residue.

>TRBV10-3|TRBJ2-7
CAISESRTSGFYEQYF
>TRBV7-7|TRBJ2-2
CASSSQTSGGNTGELFF
>TRBV5-6|TRBJ1-2
CASSLDFGGNYGYTF
>TRBV28|TRBJ2-7
CASSSFGYEQYF
>TRBV11-2|TRBJ1-1
CASSTRQEGIAFF
>TRBV20-1|TRBJ2-7
CSVPRASYEQYF
>TRBV4-1|TRBJ1-5
CASSQLQGAPGQPQHF
>TRBV12-3/TRBV12-4|TRBJ1-1
CASSLSSTTEAFF
>TRBV4-1|TRBJ2-7
CASSQVQGLAGGFEQYF
>TRBV2|TRBJ2-4
CACSADKNIQYF
>TRBV7-2|TRBJ2-2
CASSLDSVNTGELFF
>TRBV4-2|TRBJ2-3
CASSQKLDPDTQYF
>TRBV7-9|TRBJ2-6
CASSLGRYTGANVLTF
>TRBV7-8|TRBJ2-1
CAIKRGDHEQFF
>TRBV28|TRBJ2-5
CASSLVGAEETQYF
>TRBV7-9|TRBJ1-2
CASSPQDGRAYGYTF
>TRBV20-1|TRBJ2-2
CSARDFLGGVRTGELFF
>TRBV4-1|TRBJ2-1
CASSLGTRPYNEQFF
>TRBV12-3/TRBV12-4|TRBJ2-5
CASSLAGLAGGGGETQYF
>TRBV15|TRBJ2-5
CATSRDRRETQYF